The 13 T cell receptor beta chains below all came from one sample that was sequenced in a study of control samples from healthy donors and cancer patients. Sequencing was performed with immunoSEQ multiplex PCR; in TCRdb, only in-frame clones are kept and a portion is missing. The table has more than 100,000 clones, 88% seen once. Sequenced material: blood. The receptor source for this set is a man aged 35 to 55 in good health.

V and J are TRBV9 and TRBJ1-1; 8 bases line up with TRBD1. Germline loops: CDR1 SGDLS, CDR2 YYNGEE. V trimming: 0 bases; J trimming: 6 bases; junction bases outside the gene matches: 7. CDR3 length equals 15 residues. The CDR3 is CASSVVRTGIAEAFF. The DNA for the CDR3 is TGTGCCAGCAGCGTAGTAAGGACAGGGATAGCTGAAGCTTTCTTT. The full variable domain, completed using reference TRBV9 and TRBJ1-1, is DSGVTQTPKHLITATGQRVTLRCSPRSGDLSVYWYQQSLDQGLQFLIQYYNGEERAKGNILERFSAQQFPDLHSELNLSSLELGDSALYFCASSVVRTGIAEAFFGQGTRLTVV.

J is TRBJ1-5 and V is TRBV30; unclear D gene. CDR1 GTSNPN and CDR2 SVGIG come from the germline V gene (reference sequence). This CDR3 comprises 13 residues. Between the trimmed V and J ends, which lost 4 bases and 0 bases, there was a span of 7 bases. The CDR3 region is CAWTEDSNQPQHF. CDR3 in DNA: TGTGCCTGGACCGAGGATAGCAATCAGCCCCAGCATTTT.

The CDR3 protein is CASSISPRRTFYGYTF. The CDR3 nucleotides read TGTGCCAGTAGTATCTCGCCAAGGCGAACCTTCTATGGCTACACCTTC. The rearrangement uses TRBV19 and TRBJ1-2; D not resolved. This CDR3 is built from 16 residues. Germline CDR1 is LNHDA and CDR2 is SQIVND (reference sequence). Trimming took off 3 bases at V and 4 bases at J, with 18 bases between the two ends.

The chain uses TRBV19 and TRBJ2-2, with D perhaps matching TRBD2 (5 bases). The CDR3 length is 14 residues. Trimming pared 8 bases from V and 1 base from J, leaving 11 bases between. Germline loops: CDR1 LNHDA, CDR2 SQIVND (reference sequence). Written as DNA, the CDR3 is TGTGCCAGTTTGAGGGAGCGGAACACCGGGGAGCTGTTTTTT. It translates to CASLRERNTGELFF.

The chain joins TRBV7-2 to TRBJ1-2; D is unclear. Looked up from germline, CDR1 is SGHTA and CDR2 is FQGNSA. Trimming took 5 bases from V and 0 from J, leaving 10 bases between them. This CDR3 region has 14 residues. CDR3 region: CASSMGRTNYGYTF. CDR3 bases: TGTGCCAGCAGCATGGGCAGGACTAACTATGGCTACACCTTC.

V and J are TRBV6-5 and TRBJ1-2, with D hard to call. Germline V gene sequence: CDR1 MNHEY, CDR2 SVGAGI. Trimming took 8 bases from V and 2 from J, leaving 15 bases between them. The CDR3 loop spans 14 amino acids. CDR3 region: CASAISHTNYGYTF. The CDR3 DNA follows: TGTGCCAGCGCAATATCACATACCAACTATGGCTACACCTTC.

V and J are TRBV2 and TRBJ2-7, with D perhaps matching TRBD1 (6 bases). V gave up 8 bases and J gave up 3 bases, with 14 bases separating them. The CDR3 consists of 13 residues. Germline-derived CDR1 and CDR2 are SNHLY and FYNNEI. CDR3 amino acids: CASGADRYYEQYF. CDR3 DNA sequence: TGTGCCAGCGGGGCGGACAGATACTACGAGCAGTACTTC.

The J gene is TRBJ1-2, the V gene TRBV3-1 (or the pseudogene TRBV3-2); 7 bases line up with TRBD1. The trim removed 1 base at V and 5 bases at J, leaving 7 bases unmatched. The germline gives CDR1 LGHDT, CDR2 YNNKEL (reference sequence). CDR3 length: 15 residues. CDR3 bases: TGTGCCAGCAGCCAAGGACAGGGCGGAAGGTATGGCTACACCTTC. Residues: CASSQGQGGRYGYTF.

This clone was seen once. The chain carries TRBV18 and TRBJ2-7; tentatively, D is TRBD2 (7 bases). The CDR3 has 15 amino acids. CDR1 is KGHSH, CDR2 LQKENI, per germline. Trimming left V 1 base short and J 2 bases short, with 12 bases between. CDR3 region: CASSPQGGLTYEQYF. The CDR3 DNA follows: TGTGCCAGCTCACCACAGGGGGGACTAACCTACGAGCAGTACTTC.

This chain connects TRBV7-9 to TRBJ1-4; a weak D match, TRBD1 (5 bases). Germline V lookup: CDR1 SEHNR, CDR2 FQNEAQ (reference sequence). This CDR3 comprises 17 residues. With 0 bases removed from V and 0 bases from J, the gap between germline ends came to 11 bases. This chain's CDR3 is CASSLAYLGATNEKLFF. Here the CDR3 DNA reads TGTGCCAGCAGCTTAGCTTACTTAGGGGCAACTAATGAAAAACTGTTTTTT.

The chain recombines TRBV24-1 with TRBJ1-4; 12 positions agree with TRBD1. CDR1 and CDR2 (germline): KGHDR, SFDVKD. This CDR3 is 17 amino acids long. V was clipped by 3 bases and J by 8 bases; unmatched bases: 9. CDR3 in amino acids: CATSDPGTGGQYEKLFF. The CDR3 region has the DNA TGTGCCACCAGTGATCCCGGGACAGGGGGCCAGTACGAAAAACTGTTTTTT.

This clone was observed a single time. V usage is TRBV6-5 and J usage is TRBJ1-3, with D tentatively TRBD1 (5 bases). The CDR3 runs 13 residues. CDR1 and CDR2 (germline): MNHEY, SVGAGI. V lost 11 bases and J lost 2, with 13 bases in between. The chain's CDR3 is CAVPTETGNTIYF. DNA for the CDR3: TGTGCCGTGCCGACAGAGACTGGAAACACCATATATTTT.

The rearrangement links TRBV5-8 to TRBJ2-3; D not resolved. Germline loops: CDR1 SGHTS, CDR2 YDEGEE. Trimming removed 3 bases from V and 0 bases from J, with 17 bases in between. This CDR3 comprises 17 residues. The CDR3 loop reads CASSSPYGRVSTDTQYF. As DNA, the CDR3 is TGTGCCAGCAGCTCCCCTTATGGACGGGTTAGCACAGATACGCAGTATTTT.